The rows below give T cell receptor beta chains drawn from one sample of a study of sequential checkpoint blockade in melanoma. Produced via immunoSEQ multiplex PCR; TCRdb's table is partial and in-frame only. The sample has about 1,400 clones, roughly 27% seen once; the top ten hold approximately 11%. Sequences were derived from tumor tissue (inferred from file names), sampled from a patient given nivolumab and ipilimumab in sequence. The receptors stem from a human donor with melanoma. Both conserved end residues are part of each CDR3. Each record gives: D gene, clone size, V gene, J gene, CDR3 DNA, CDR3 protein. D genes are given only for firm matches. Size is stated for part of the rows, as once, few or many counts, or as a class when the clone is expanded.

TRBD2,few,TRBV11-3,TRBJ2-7,TGTGCCAGCAGCCAAACTAGCGGGAGTGCCGACGAGCAGTACTTC,CASSQTSGSADEQYF
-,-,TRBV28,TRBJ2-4,TGTGCCAGCAGGTCAGGGTACCTAGCCAAAAACATTCAGTACTTC,CASRSGYLAKNIQYF
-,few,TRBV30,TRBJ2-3,TGTGCCTGGATAACCAGGACAGATAGCACAGATACGCAGTATTTT,CAWITRTDSTDTQYF
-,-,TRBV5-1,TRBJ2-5,TGCGCCAGCAGCTTGCTAACGGGATCGGTAGAGACCCAGTACTTC,CASSLLTGSVETQYF
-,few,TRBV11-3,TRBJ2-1,TGTGCCAGCAGCTTATCAGGGGGGAGTAATGAGCAGTTCTTC,CASSLSGGSNEQFF
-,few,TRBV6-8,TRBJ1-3,TGTGCCAGCAAGGGTGGGGGGCATGTTGGAAACACCATATATTTT,CASKGGGHVGNTIYF
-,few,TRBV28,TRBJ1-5,TGTGCCAGCAGTTTATGGGCAGGAGACAATCAGCCCCAGCATTTT,CASSLWAGDNQPQHF
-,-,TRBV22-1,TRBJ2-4,TGTGCCAGCAGCCGACAGGGGGCAGGGGGCCAAAACATTCAGTACTTC,CASSRQGAGGQNIQYF
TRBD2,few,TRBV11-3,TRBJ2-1,TGTGCCAGCAGCTCCACAGGGACTAGCGGGAGGGCCAGGCGGTTCTTC,CASSSTGTSGRARRFF
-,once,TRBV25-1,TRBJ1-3,TGTGCCAGCACCCCTTCGTTGGGGGCCGGGAACACCATATATTTT,CASTPSLGAGNTIYF
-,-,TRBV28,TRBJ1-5,TGTGCCAGCAGCCGGACTTCGAGACTCACCAATCAGCCCCAGCATTTT,CASSRTSRLTNQPQHF
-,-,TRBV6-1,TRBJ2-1,TGTGCCAGCAGTGAAGGTGGTAGGGGCTATGAGCAGTTCTTC,CASSEGGRGYEQFF
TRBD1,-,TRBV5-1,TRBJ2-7,TGCGCCAGCAGCTGGGACAGGGCGAATGGGGAGCAGTACTTC,CASSWDRANGEQYF
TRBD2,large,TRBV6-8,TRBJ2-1,TGTGCCAGTAGCGGGAGGGCCGCCTACAATGAGCAGTTCTTC,CASSGRAAYNEQFF